Listed here are 21 T cell receptor beta chains from one sample, sequenced in a study of shared clonotypes between healthy human individuals. The protocol was immunoSEQ multiplex PCR, while the TCRdb copy is restricted to in-frame clones and leaves out a portion. Of approximately 2.1 million clones listed, 93% are singletons. What was sequenced was naive CD4+ T cells from PBMCs. Subset denoted: CD45RA+ positively selected. The receptors come from a man younger than 30 in good health. Some clones in this sample may be carry-over from other donors' samples.

This clone was found once. At the DNA level, this CDR3 is encoded by other sequences in the same sample as well. The chain combines TRBV5-1 with TRBJ2-7, with D tentatively TRBD1 or TRBD2 (5 bases each). CDR3 length: 11 amino acids. V was shortened by 5 bases and J by 4 bases, with 7 bases between the two germline ends. In germline, CDR1 is SGHRS, CDR2 YFSETQ. DNA of the CDR3: TGCGCCAGCAGGGGGGAGTACGAGCAGTACTTC. Protein product: CASRGEYEQYF.

The V gene is TRBV6-5, the J gene TRBJ2-1, with TRBD2 matching over 7 bases. The CDR3 covers 15 residues. With V trimmed by 10 bases and J by 12 bases, 21 bases remained unmatched. Germline V gene data show CDR1 as MNHEY and CDR2 as SVGAGI. In DNA, the CDR3 is TGTGCCACCTCAAGTCGCGGGAGTCCCTCGACGGCGCAGTTCTTC. Protein sequence: CATSSRGSPSTAQFF.

The chain combines TRBV5-4 with TRBJ2-6; D may be TRBD1 (6 bases). The CDR3 runs to 17 residues. V was pared by 4 bases and J by 4 bases, with 18 bases between. CDR1 is SGHNT, CDR2 YYREEE, per germline (reference sequence). CDR3 in amino acids: CASSPFPRGSGANVLTF. DNA for the CDR3: TGTGCCAGCAGCCCATTCCCCAGGGGTTCCGGGGCCAACGTCCTGACTTTC. Full variable domain (rest looked up from reference TRBV5-4 and TRBJ2-6): ETGVTQSPTHLIKTRGQQVTLRCSSQSGHNTVSWYQQALGQGPQFIFQYYREEENGRGNFPPRFSGLQFPNYSSELNVNALELDDSALYLCASSPFPRGSGANVLTFGAGSRLTVL.

This clone occurred a few times. V usage is TRBV10-3 and J usage is TRBJ1-5; 7 positions agree with TRBD1. The length of the CDR3 is 13 residues. J was trimmed by 3 bases and V by 11 bases; bases with no gene match: 7. From germline, CDR1 is ENHRY and CDR2 SYGVKD. In DNA, the CDR3 is TGTGCCGCCCAAGACAGGGTCAATCAGCCCCAGCATTTT. Its translation is CAAQDRVNQPQHF.

The chain carries TRBV5-1 and TRBJ2-1; 7 nucleotides agree with TRBD2. The trim removed 0 bases at V and 2 bases at J, leaving 5 bases unmatched. This CDR3 region has 16 residues. CDR1 SGHRS and CDR2 YFSETQ come from the germline V gene. The CDR3 reads CASSLASGTTYNEQFF. The CDR3 DNA sequence: TGCGCCAGCAGCTTGGCCAGCGGGACCACCTACAATGAGCAGTTCTTC.

This chain links TRBV7-2 with TRBJ2-1; TRBD1 matches at 11 bases. The length of the CDR3 is 16 residues. Looked up from germline, CDR1 is SGHTA and CDR2 is FQGNSA. V shed 5 bases and J 3 bases; nucleotides not matched to a gene: 6. This CDR3 reads CASSAAGTGGYNEQFF. The CDR3 DNA sequence: TGTGCCAGCAGCGCAGCCGGGACAGGGGGCTACAATGAGCAGTTCTTC. The whole variable domain, remainder taken from reference TRBV7-2 and TRBJ2-1, is GAGVSQSPSNKVTEKGKDVELRCDPISGHTALYWYRQSLGQGLEFLIYFQGNSAPDKSGLPSDRFSAERTGGSVSTLTIQRTQQEDSAVYLCASSAAGTGGYNEQFFGPGTRLTVL.

The chain joins TRBV7-9 to TRBJ2-1, with TRBD2 matching 14 bases. The germline CDR1 and CDR2 sequences are SEHNR and FQNEAQ (reference sequence). The CDR3 is 19 amino acids. V shed 5 bases and J 8 bases; nucleotides not matched to a gene: 17. The CDR3 DNA reads as TGTGCCAGCAGCCTGACCATCCTGACTAGCGGGAGGGCCCGGGATGAGCAGTTCTTC. This codes for CASSLTILTSGRARDEQFF. The variable domain in full, completed from reference TRBV7-9 and TRBJ2-1, reads DTGVSQNPRHKITKRGQNVTFRCDPISEHNRLYWYRQTLGQGPEFLTYFQNEAQLEKSRLLSDRFSAERPKGSFSTLEIQRTEQGDSAMYLCASSLTILTSGRARDEQFFGPGTRLTVL.

The chain links TRBV5-1 to TRBJ2-2, with 7 bases matching TRBD1. Germline values: CDR1 SGHRS, CDR2 YFSETQ. V gave up 5 bases and J gave up 6 bases; unmatched junction bases: 16. This CDR3 has 17 amino acids. In DNA, the CDR3 is TGCGCCAGCAGTGTGACAGGGCTCACCGAGGGAGCCGGGGAGCTGTTTTTT. Amino acid sequence: CASSVTGLTEGAGELFF.

This chain connects TRBV5-6 to TRBJ2-3, with 9 bases that match TRBD2. The germline CDR1 and CDR2 sequences are SGHDT and YYEEEE. V was clipped by 5 bases and J by 4 bases; unmatched bases: 14. This CDR3 contains 17 residues. The CDR3 here is CASRRGTSWFNSDTQYF. The CDR3 DNA sequence: TGTGCCAGCAGAAGGGGGACTAGCTGGTTTAATTCAGATACGCAGTATTTT.

With respect to this clone: It is unclear where the CDR3 begins or ends on the DNA, so no DNA is shown, and the CDR3 is as TCRdb lists it. The V gene is TRBV27, the J gene TRBJ1-5; the table's D call, TRBD1, has no DNA check behind it. The germline V gene has CDR1 MNHEY and CDR2 SMNVEV (reference sequence). With termini counted, the CDR3 has 20 amino acids. The CDR3 sequence: CASSRTTTVPAGVPIQPQHF.

The chain carries TRBV28 and TRBJ1-5, with 8 bases aligning to TRBD1. The V and J ends lost 6 bases and 2 bases, in that order; junction bases with no gene match: 6. Germline CDR1 MDHEN, CDR2 SYDVKM. The CDR3 sequence is 15 residues long. CDR3 coding DNA: TGTGCCAGCAGCCGCAGGGGGCAGGGCAATCAGCCCCAGCATTTT. Protein product: CASSRRGQGNQPQHF.

V gene TRBV6-5 combines with J gene TRBJ2-1; D may be TRBD2 (5 bases). V dropped 8 bases and J dropped 2 bases, with 10 bases sitting between them. The CDR3 loop spans 13 amino acids. CDR1 and CDR2 (germline): MNHEY, SVGAGI. The CDR3 here is CASQPGTYNEQFF. The CDR3, as DNA: TGTGCCAGCCAACCGGGGACCTACAATGAGCAGTTCTTC.

The chain employs TRBV28 and TRBJ1-5; no reliable D call. The V and J ends lost 7 bases and 9 bases respectively, with 16 bases between them. This CDR3 comprises 13 residues. From germline, CDR1 is MDHEN and CDR2 SYDVKM. The CDR3 coding sequence is TGTGCCAGCACCACCCAGGTGGCTCCGCCCCAGCATTTT. Amino acid sequence: CASTTQVAPPQHF.

The rearrangement uses TRBV7-9 and TRBJ2-3; 10 positions agree with TRBD2. Unmatched junction bases numbered 10, after V lost 8 bases and J lost 5 bases. The CDR3 covers 15 residues. Germline values: CDR1 SEHNR, CDR2 FQNEAQ (reference sequence). The CDR3 DNA reads TGTGCCAGCTGGGCGCTAGCGGGAGTAGGAGATACGCAGTATTTT. Its translation: CASWALAGVGDTQYF.

The V and J genes are TRBV6-5 and TRBJ2-3; D possibly corresponds to TRBD2 (5 bases). The germline gives CDR1 MNHEY, CDR2 SVGAGI. The CDR3 sequence is 15 residues long. Trimming pared 0 bases from V and 2 bases from J, leaving 9 bases between. The CDR3: CASSYSAADTDTQYF. The CDR3 DNA reads TGTGCCAGCAGTTACTCGGCAGCGGACACAGATACGCAGTATTTT.

The chain couples TRBV7-2 to TRBJ2-2; D uncertain. Germline V gene lookup returns CDR1 SGHTA and CDR2 FQGNSA. Trimming cost V 1 base and J 1 base, with 7 bases left between them. This CDR3 spans 15 amino acids. CDR3 in DNA: TGTGCCAGCAGCTTAGGCCGACTGAACACCGGGGAGCTGTTTTTT. It translates to CASSLGRLNTGELFF.

This chain connects TRBV28 to TRBJ2-3, with 9 bases aligning to TRBD1. This CDR3 spans 17 amino acids. The V and J ends lost 3 bases and 3 bases, in that order; junction bases with no gene match: 10. The germline V gene encodes CDR1 MDHEN and CDR2 SYDVKM. CDR3 region: CASSLFQGDRATDTQYF. The CDR3 nucleotides read TGTGCCAGCAGTTTGTTTCAGGGGGACAGGGCAACAGATACGCAGTATTTT.

The chain couples TRBV6-5 to TRBJ2-7; the D is unclear. Trimming shortened V by 10 bases and J by 5 bases, and 21 bases separated the two germline ends. Germline V gene data show CDR1 as MNHEY and CDR2 as SVGAGI. This CDR3 has 14 residues. CDR3 residues: CATRPGQPWDEQYF. In nucleotides, the CDR3 is TGTGCCACCCGACCGGGCCAGCCTTGGGACGAGCAGTACTTC.

The chain links TRBV9 to TRBJ2-1; TRBD1 or TRBD2 may be the D gene (5 bases each). Germline CDR1 reads SGDLS; CDR2 reads YYNGEE. The germline V and J ends were trimmed by 0 bases and 5 bases, with 21 bases remaining between them. The CDR3 extends over 18 amino acids. In DNA form, the CDR3 reads TGTGCCAGCAGCGTAGTCGGTGTGGGGCCGAGGGACGACAATGAGCAGTTCTTC. Translating it yields CASSVVGVGPRDDNEQFF.

The genes are TRBV19 and TRBJ2-3; 7 nucleotides agree with TRBD2. Per germline, CDR1 LNHDA and CDR2 SQIVND (reference sequence). The CDR3 totals 16 residues. Unmatched junction bases numbered 9, after V lost 3 bases and J lost 3 bases. CDR3 in DNA: TGTGCCAGTAGTATTGTTCGCGGGAGTGGGACAGATACGCAGTATTTT. Translation gives CASSIVRGSGTDTQYF.

J is TRBJ1-5 and V is TRBV5-6, with TRBD1 as a possible D gene (6 bases). The CDR3 covers 14 residues. Germline loops: CDR1 SGHDT, CDR2 YYEEEE. V was clipped by 5 bases and J by 1 base, with 10 bases between them. CDR3 sequence reads: CASSRTVSNQPQHF. CDR3 nucleotides: TGTGCCAGCAGTCGGACAGTCAGCAATCAGCCCCAGCATTTT.